The present entry profiles one T cell receptor (beta chain) with its context. Its antigen is unknown. The cohort consisted of approximately 670 healthy bone marrow donors. At the time of sampling, every cohort member was nominally healthy, though immune exposures that went unrecorded were likely present. The donor tested CMV seropositive and was one of the 289 seropositive cohort members. A peripheral blood sample was collected from each donor, and TCR beta sequencing was performed on peripheral blood mononuclear cells. The Qiagen DNeasy Blood Extraction Kit was used to extract genomic DNA from the blood cell samples. Per the germline V gene, KGHSH is the CDR1 and LQKENI is the CDR2. From the cysteine through the phenylalanine, the CDR3 covers 13 amino acids. Only the CDR3 part of the read is kept: 39 bases, read in frame from the first base. V loses 4 bases of germline sequence and J loses 5 bases, and the interval between the two ends is 9 bases.

Libraries were constructed by the immunoSEQ multiplex PCR assay. For the multiplex PCR, a mixture combining 60 forward primers for TCR Vbeta segments and 13 reverse primers for TCR Jbeta segments was used. Amplification of the CDR3 region of rearranged TCR beta genes was performed with a multiplex PCR assay on genomic DNA. On the Illumina HiSeq System, the amplified TCR beta libraries were sequenced as 87-base-pair reads. Per the authors' processing: A later analysis counted tens of millions of unique TCR beta chains across the 666 repertoires, and around 9.9 million of these chains were shared by at least two donors. To remove PCR and sequencing errors, raw reads were error-corrected and collapsed into unique sequences using a nearest-neighbor algorithm that merged closely related sequences. CDR3 sequences were aligned to IMGT reference sequences to assign V, D and J gene segments. For a sequence to be retained, a match of at least six nucleotides to both a V gene segment and a J gene segment was required. A rearrangement was called productive if the CDR3 had no stop codons and remained in frame with V and J, and every other rearrangement was called non-productive. Following IMGT convention, CDR3 was defined as the stretch from the second conserved V-encoded cysteine up to the conserved J-encoded phenylalanine. Sequences without an unambiguous match to a single V gene segment were excluded from the earlier analysis of 500 to 700 of the donors. In an earlier analysis of a few hundred of the donors, V segments were called functional above 56.7% productive rearrangements and were called segregating when the between-donor standard deviation exceeded 5%. A statistical classification framework was built for diagnosing cytomegalovirus status from the catalog of TCR beta chain sequences. In a later analysis, V and J genes were assigned by comparing TCR nucleotide sequences against IMGT/GENE-DB human TR gene sequences. The TCRdist pipeline was used in a later analysis to assign CDR3 sequences and most-parsimonious VDJ recombination scenarios. A later analysis defined each TCR beta chain by its CDR3 amino acid sequence plus V-gene family, and excluded reads lacking a unique V-gene family. In a later analysis, approximately 640 highly shared, low-generation-probability nucleotide sequences were removed to address suspected cross-contamination and a sequencing artifact. For each public chain, a later analysis derived a clonal expansion index from normalized ranks of inferred template counts within each repertoire. A later analysis computed generation probabilities with a VDJ recombination model fitted to out-of-frame rearrangements, and checked the results against IGoR. Hypergeometric tests were used in a later analysis to score TCR-TCR, TCR-HLA and TCR-CMV co-occurrence, with a repertoire-size bias correction applied to the TCR pairs. To estimate false discovery rates, a later analysis permuted the HLA or CMV assignments 20 times. In a later analysis, co-occurring TCRs were grouped using DBSCAN, and TCRdist sequence similarity was added for clustering within HLA-allele-positive subsets. For co-occurrence clustering, repertoires with fewer than 30,000 or more than 120,000 public chains were excluded, along with four to six repertoires with anomalous nucleotide sharing. Held by TCRdb, this immuneACCESS table contains in-frame sequences only and omits some clones. Under half of the omission traces to an unresolved V gene where checked; the cause of the rest is unknown. V and J calls plus clone size are reproduced from that table; the DNA served to infer D and trimming. The sample table holds about 200,000 clones. Of the sample, over 0.95% is held by the ten largest clones.

The sample originates from a study of cytomegalovirus exposure and HLA in healthy donors (dated by TCRdb to the late 2010s). For context, the study as a whole: In an earlier analysis of 450 to 750 of the donors, 250 to 350 Gb of sequence data and 117 million unique TCR beta sequences from 150 million to 200 million T cells were reported. Roughly 300 gigabases of sequencing data and 75 million to 85 million unique TCR sequences made up an early release that covered under 750 HLA-typed donors. Of the roughly 410 genotyped donors, 81% were placed in the genetic ancestry cluster associated with self-reported Caucasian donors. The study aimed to test whether cataloging public T cell receptors could reveal signatures of past pathogen exposure. The study used immunosequencing to profile the T cell repertoires of approximately 640 subjects and linked those repertoires to cytomegalovirus serostatus. In addition to the first cohort of 650 to 750 subjects, a separate validation cohort of 120 different subjects was used. The study combined high-throughput TCR immunosequencing, statistical association of individual TCRs with disease status, and machine learning to predict cytomegalovirus infection status. To study patterns of TCR occurrence, a later analysis re-analyzed previously published TCR beta repertoires from 700 or so donors and added high-resolution HLA genotyping. Rather than using new phenotypic data, the later analysis identified candidate immune exposures from TCR beta sequences and from how often those sequences occurred across donors. In an earlier analysis of 587 of the donors, high-throughput TCR beta sequencing was used to judge whether each TCR beta V gene segment behaved as functional or pseudogenic. Donor age, sex, ethnicity and CMV serostatus were compiled alongside the repertoire data. A later genetic analysis took genome-wide SNP genotypes for about three fifths of the 666 donors and used that subset as a discovery cohort. Every discovery cohort repertoire had been produced on one sequencing platform. Both class I and class II loci were covered by HLA typing, at four-digit resolution. The number of typed donors differed by locus: 629-630 for A, B, C, DRB1 and DQB1; about 520 for DQA1; 606 for DPA1; and roughly 470 for DPB1. Roughly 5 DR-DQ haplotypes were treated as single units for association and clustering because of strong linkage in the cohort. Among about 370 genotyped donors of the cohort, an average of about 240,000 unique TCR beta nucleotide sequences was sequenced per donor, of which about 18% were non-productive.

General conclusions and limits of the study: The presence/absence analyses assumed that sequencing depth was roughly uniform across donors, and that assumption may not be true. A group of highly shared sequence variants was considered likely to be a technical artifact of the sequencing pipeline. Three of the identified cytomegalovirus-associated TCR beta chains were confirmed in vitro to be specific for cytomegalovirus antigens. According to the authors, the approach could potentially be generalized to other disease states and immunological phenotypes. At a false discovery rate of 0.05, a later analysis linked roughly 17,000 TCR beta sequences to specific HLA alleles. Cytomegalovirus status was reported to be diagnosed by the classifier with high specificity and sensitivity in both the original and validation cohorts. The study listed 150 to 200 TCR beta chains as associated with cytomegalovirus. A further reported finding was that TCR beta sequences accurately predicted the HLA-A and HLA-B alleles for most subjects in the first cohort. Broadly in line with IMGT annotations, most TCR beta V segments showed up in productive rearrangements about 87% or about 30% of the time in an earlier analysis of several hundred of the donors. In a later genetic analysis, fewer N-insertions in productive TCRs were reported among donors in an Asian-associated ancestry cluster than the 666-donor mean. When HLA alleles, especially DR and DQ, strongly co-occurred, TCR associations were difficult to assign to individual alleles. A later analysis found that most CMV-associated TCR beta chains appeared HLA-restricted, with HLA associations seemingly driven largely by CMV exposure. A later genetic analysis associated a missense DCLRE1C variant with V-gene and J-gene trimming of TCR beta chains, and an independent cohort replicated the association. Because HLA typing was unavailable for some donors at each locus, only the typed subset was used in association tests. Only TCR beta chains were sequenced in this cohort, and the absence of alpha or paired-chain data limited detectable features. Several of the top co-occurrence clusters appeared to be linked to parvovirus B19, influenza, CMV and Epstein-Barr virus, according to a later analysis. In a later analysis, HLA-associated TCR beta chains showed more clonal expansion and lower generation probabilities than non-associated chains that were equally common. According to a later analysis, TCR association rates differed among HLA loci, with DRB1 alleles showing the most associated TCRs and HLA-C alleles showing the fewest. Most TCR sequences were observed very rarely across donors, whereas some public TCRs were present in many individuals. For the cohort, immune exposure information was limited to CMV serostatus. Because the 87-base-pair reads could not distinguish some IMGT-functional V segments, including TRBV6-2 and TRBV6-3, those segments were excluded. Correlated functional status among segregating V segments might be attributable to linkage disequilibrium, but an unknown experimental factor could not be ruled out. Because counts were too low, approximately 15 rarely observed V segments, including chromosome 9 orphons, were excluded from the earlier analysis of several hundred of the donors.

The TCR was taken from a girl between 2 and 10 years old in good health and CMV-seropositive. The sequence is built from TRBV18 and TRBJ1-5; the D gene cannot be named for sure. Sequencing input: PBMCs. The CDR3 protein: CASSQKADQPQHF. The nucleotide sequence is TGTGCCAGCTCACAAAAAGCCGATCAGCCCCAGCATTTT.